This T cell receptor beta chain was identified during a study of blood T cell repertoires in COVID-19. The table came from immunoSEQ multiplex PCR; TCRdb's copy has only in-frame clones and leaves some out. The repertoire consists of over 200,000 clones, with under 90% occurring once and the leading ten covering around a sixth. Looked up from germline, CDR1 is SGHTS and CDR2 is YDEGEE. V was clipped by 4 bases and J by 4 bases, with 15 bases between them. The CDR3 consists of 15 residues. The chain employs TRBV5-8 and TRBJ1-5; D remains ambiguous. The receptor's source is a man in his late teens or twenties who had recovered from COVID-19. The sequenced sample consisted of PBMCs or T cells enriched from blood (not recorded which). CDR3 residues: CASSGGQWGNQPQHF. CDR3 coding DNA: TGTGCCAGCAGCGGAGGCCAATGGGGAAATCAGCCCCAGCATTTT.